A single sample is the source of the 16 T cell receptor beta chains below, sequenced in a study of CD8+CD57+ T cells in acquired aplastic anemia. Genomic DNA constituted the template upon which TCR beta VDJ and CDR3 profiling was performed. In TCRdb, the reads were re-called with MiXCR into one record per CDR3 protein. The sample records hundreds of thousands of distinct CDR3 sequences, 65% to 90% being singletons. Patients chosen for sequencing had shown CD8+CD57+ cell expansion by flow cytometry. Sample: sorted CD4+, CD8+, or CD8+CD57+ T cells (not recorded which) from PBMCs. The receptor source for this set is a human donor with aplastic anemia.

A single count supports this clonotype. The chain employs TRBV9 and TRBJ2-7; D uncertain. CDR3 length: 15 amino acids. Germline V gives CDR1 SGDLS, CDR2 YYNGEE. V was trimmed by 0 bases and J by 7 bases, leaving 17 bases between them. Here the CDR3 reads CASSVDSGLYNEQYV. The DNA of the CDR3 is TGTGCCAGCAGCGTAGACAGTGGCCTCTACAATGAGCAGTACGTC.

This rearrangement joins TRBV11-3 to TRBJ1-5; D is unclear. The CDR3 loop spans 12 amino acids. Germline V CDR1 and CDR2: SGHNT, YENEEA. V lost 0 bases and J lost 10, with 7 bases in between. CDR3 nucleotide sequence: TGTGCCAGCAGCTTAGAGCTGACACCCCAGCATTTT. Protein sequence: CASSLELTPQHF.

This chain links TRBV19 with TRBJ2-3, with 10 bases lining up with TRBD2. Germline-derived CDR1 and CDR2 are LNHDA and SQIVND (reference sequence). The CDR3 contains 14 residues. The junction had 13 bases not matched to a gene; V was cut back by 6 bases and J by 13 bases. DNA for the CDR3: TGTGCCAGTAGCTTAGCGGGAGGTTCCGATAATGAGTATTTT. Residues: CASSLAGGSDNEYF.

This chain uses TRBV5-6 with TRBJ2-1; possibly TRBD2 for D (6 bases). Trimming stripped 4 bases from V and 2 bases from J, with 13 bases between. The CDR3 extends over 15 amino acids. CDR1 SGHDT and CDR2 YYEEEE come from the germline V gene. The CDR3 loop reads CASSPVSGAYNEQFF. The CDR3 DNA is TGTGCCAGCAGCCCCGTTAGCGGAGCCTACAATGAGCAGTTCTTC.

As concerns this clonotype: Given the absence of the conserved phenylalanine or tryptophan at the CDR3 end, a read error is likely. The DNA is left out, because the CDR3 cannot be placed on it with certainty; the CDR3 is given as TCRdb lists it. The rearrangement links TRBV2 to TRBJ2-5; the table's D gene call, TRBD1, was not cross checked with the DNA. The CDR3 has 15 residues if both end residues are counted. Germline assignment: CDR1 SNHLY and CDR2 FYNNEI. The CDR3 here is CASGAGGTDTQNFGP.

This clonotype was seen a single time. The chain carries TRBV7-9 and TRBJ1-1; D gene uncertain. Germline V gives CDR1 SEHNR, CDR2 FQNEAQ (reference sequence). The CDR3 sequence is 14 residues long. Trimming took 4 bases from V and 1 from J, leaving 10 bases between them. The DNA of the CDR3 is TGTGCCAGCAGCTCATGGACTAGGAACACTGAAGCTTTCTTT. Translating it yields CASSSWTRNTEAFF.

Concerning this clonotype: The junction shows a germline mismatch at one end, possibly a read error. The chain's CDR3 is CASSVSPPARFMVNTEAFF. The CDR3 DNA is TGCGCCAGCAGCGTATCCCCCCCGGCCCGCTTTATGGTGAACACTGAAGCTTTCTTT. The chain has TRBV13 and TRBJ1-1; D ambiguous. There are 19 residues in the CDR3. Germline loops: CDR1 PRHDT, CDR2 FYEKMQ (reference sequence).

This clonotype showed up just once. The V call is TRBV7-6, the J call TRBJ1-1; no reliable D call. V lost 0 bases to trimming and J lost 14 bases, with 22 bases between them. This CDR3 is built from 15 residues. Per the germline V gene, CDR1 is SGHVS and CDR2 is FNYEAQ. The CDR3 loop is CASSLAHGTKKIQFF. The CDR3 nucleotides read TGTGCCAGCAGCTTAGCCCACGGAACAAAAAAGATCCAGTTCTTT.

With respect to this clonotype: The junction shows a germline mismatch at one end, possibly a read error. Here the CDR3 DNA reads TGTGCCACCAGCGCGCCGCAGAGCCAACAGACCCAGTACTTC. It codes for CATSAPQSQQTQYF. The chain uses TRBV2 and TRBJ2-5; D is uncertain. Germline loops: CDR1 SNHLY, CDR2 FYNNEI. This CDR3 spans 14 amino acids.

The rearrangement joins TRBV11-2 to TRBJ1-2, with a weak D call TRBD1 (5 bases). CDR1 and CDR2 (germline): SGHAT, FQNNGV. CDR3 size: 13 residues. V lost 5 bases, J lost 9 bases, and 16 bases lay in between. The CDR3: CASSGGGGCSYTF. The CDR3 bases are TGTGCCAGCAGCGGGGGTGGAGGGTGTAGCTACACCTTC.

This chain's CDR3 is CASRKGGTYEQYF. In DNA, the CDR3 is TGTGCCAGCAGGAAGGGGGGCACCTACGAGCAGTACTTC. The rearrangement links TRBV3-1 to TRBJ2-7, with D perhaps assigned TRBD1 or TRBD2 (6 bases each). Germline-derived CDR1 and CDR2 are LGHDT and YNNKEL (reference sequence). This CDR3 region has 13 residues. V shed 6 bases and J shed 2 bases, with 11 bases lying between them.

The V gene is TRBV11-3, the J gene TRBJ1-2, with D perhaps matching TRBD1 (5 bases). The V gene lost 5 bases and the J gene lost 7 bases, with 20 bases spanning the gap. This CDR3 region has 15 residues. CDR1 is SGHNT, CDR2 YENEEA, per germline. The CDR3 here is CASSRDLTDWGGYTF. The CDR3 coding sequence is TGTGCCAGCAGCCGAGATCTGACAGATTGGGGTGGCTACACCTTC.

The chain links TRBV7-8 to TRBJ2-3; D unclear. The germline gives CDR1 SGHVS, CDR2 FQNEAQ. The CDR3 is made up of 15 amino acids. V lost 2 bases, J lost 11 bases, and 20 bases lay in between. DNA of the CDR3: TGTGCCAGCAGCTTAACGAGAGGTCCCGATACGCAGCAGTATTTT. This translates into CASSLTRGPDTQQYF.

This clonotype was seen only once. As DNA, the CDR3 is TGTGCCAGCAGCTCCGGCGAGCACTCTAACTATGGCTACACCTTC. It is translated as CASSSGEHSNYGYTF. The J gene is TRBJ1-2, the V gene TRBV11-2; unclear D gene. The V end lost 4 bases, the J end lost 0 bases, and 12 bases lay between the germline ends. CDR1 is SGHAT, CDR2 FQNNGV, per germline. The CDR3 length is 15 residues.

The CDR3: CASSLAGDAVAHDYTF. The CDR3 nucleotides are TGTGCCAGCAGCTTAGCGGGAGACGCCGTCGCGCATGATTACACCTTC. The rearrangement uses TRBV7-8 and TRBJ1-2, with no clear D. This CDR3 contains 16 residues. The germline gives CDR1 SGHVS, CDR2 FQNEAQ. Trimming pared 0 bases from V and 11 bases from J, leaving 22 bases between.

About this clonotype: An end of the junction does not agree with germline; a read error may underlie this. The chain combines TRBV7-9 with TRBJ2-3; the D gene is possibly TRBD2 (6 bases). The germline V gene encodes CDR1 SEHNR and CDR2 FQNEAQ (reference sequence). CDR3 length: 14 residues. The CDR3 sequence: CASSLAGGSDTQDF. DNA for the CDR3: TGTGCCAGCAGCTTAGCGGGAGGCTCCGATACCCAGGATTTT.